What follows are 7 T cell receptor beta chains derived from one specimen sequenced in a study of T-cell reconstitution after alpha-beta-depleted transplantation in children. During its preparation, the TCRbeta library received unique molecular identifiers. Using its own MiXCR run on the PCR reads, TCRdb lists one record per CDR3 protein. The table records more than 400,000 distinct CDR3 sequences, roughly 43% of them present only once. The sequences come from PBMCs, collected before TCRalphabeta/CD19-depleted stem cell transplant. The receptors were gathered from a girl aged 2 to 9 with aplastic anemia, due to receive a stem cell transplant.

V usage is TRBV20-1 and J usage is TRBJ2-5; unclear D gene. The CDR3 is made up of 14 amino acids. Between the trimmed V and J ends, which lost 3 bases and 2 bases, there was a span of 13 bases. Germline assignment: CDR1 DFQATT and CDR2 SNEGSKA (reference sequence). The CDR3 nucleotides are TGCAGTGCTAGTAGGAAAGGAAATCAAGAGACCCAGTACTTC. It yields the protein CSASRKGNQETQYF.

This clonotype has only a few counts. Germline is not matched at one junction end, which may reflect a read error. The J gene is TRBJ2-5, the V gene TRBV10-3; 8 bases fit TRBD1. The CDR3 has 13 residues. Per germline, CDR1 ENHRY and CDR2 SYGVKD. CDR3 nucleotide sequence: TGTGCCGTCAGACTTGGACAGGGTGAGACCCAGTACTTC. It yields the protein CAVRLGQGETQYF.

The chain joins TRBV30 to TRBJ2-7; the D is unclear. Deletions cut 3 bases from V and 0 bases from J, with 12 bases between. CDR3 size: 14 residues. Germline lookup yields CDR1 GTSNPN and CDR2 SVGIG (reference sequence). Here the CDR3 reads CAWSRLFSSYEQYF. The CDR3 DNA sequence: TGTGCCTGGAGCCGACTGTTTAGCTCCTACGAGCAGTACTTC. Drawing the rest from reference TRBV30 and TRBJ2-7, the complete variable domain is SQTIHQWPATLVQPVGSPLSLECTVEGTSNPNLYWYRQAAGRGLQLLFYSVGIGQISSEVPQNLSASRPQDRQFILSSKKLLLSDSGFYLCAWSRLFSSYEQYFGPGTRLTVT.

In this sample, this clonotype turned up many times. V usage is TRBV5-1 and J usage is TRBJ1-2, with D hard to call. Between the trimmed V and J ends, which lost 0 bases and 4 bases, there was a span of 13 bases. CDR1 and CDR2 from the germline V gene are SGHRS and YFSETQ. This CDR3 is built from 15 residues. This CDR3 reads CASSLDDTAFYGYTF. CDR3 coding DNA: TGCGCCAGCAGCTTGGATGACACAGCTTTCTATGGCTACACCTTC.

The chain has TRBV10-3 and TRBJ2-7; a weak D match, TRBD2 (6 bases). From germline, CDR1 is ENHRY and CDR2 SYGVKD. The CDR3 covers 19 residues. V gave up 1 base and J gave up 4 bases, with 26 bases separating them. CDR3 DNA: TGTGCCATCAGTGAGTTCGATTTCCTATCGGGACTCCAATCTTACGAGCAGTACTTC. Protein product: CAISEFDFLSGLQSYEQYF.

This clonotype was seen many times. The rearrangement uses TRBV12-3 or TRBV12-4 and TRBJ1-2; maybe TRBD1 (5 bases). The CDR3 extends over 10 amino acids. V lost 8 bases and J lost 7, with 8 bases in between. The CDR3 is CASSGGGYTF. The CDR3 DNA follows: TGTGCCAGCTCGGGGGGTGGCTACACCTTC.

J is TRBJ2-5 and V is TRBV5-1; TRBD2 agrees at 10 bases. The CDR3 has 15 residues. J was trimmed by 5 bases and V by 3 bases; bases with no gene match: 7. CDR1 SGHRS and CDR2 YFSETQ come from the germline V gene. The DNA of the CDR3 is TGCGCCAGCAGCTGGGGGAGCGGGAGGGCGGAGACCCAGTACTTC. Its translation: CASSWGSGRAETQYF.